This is a list of T cell receptor beta chains from one sample in a study of blood T cell repertoires in COVID-19. This table comes from immunoSEQ multiplex PCR, and its TCRdb copy is limited to in-frame clones, with some not included. The profile shows over 110,000 clones, roughly 88% of them singletons. The specimen sequenced was peripheral blood. The receptors derive from an older man with acute or convalescent COVID-19. CDR3s include the opening cysteine and the closing phenylalanine or tryptophan. D genes are given only for firm matches. Clone size is given for some rows only: seen once, a few or many times, or a class if the clone is expanded.

V gene	J gene	D gene	clone size	CDR3 protein	CDR3 DNA
TRBV3-1/TRBV3-2	TRBJ2-7	.	.	CASSQDLGGYEQYF	TGTGCCAGCAGCCAAGATCTAGGGGGCTACGAGCAGTACTTC
TRBV27	TRBJ2-3	TRBD2	.	CASRPRLAGELDTQYF	TGTGCCAGCAGGCCTCGACTAGCGGGAGAGCTAGATACGCAGTATTTT
TRBV5-1	TRBJ2-1	.	.	CASSTDGGIVEQFF	TGCGCCAGCAGTACGGACGGCGGGATCGTGGAGCAGTTCTTC
TRBV5-8	TRBJ1-2	.	.	CASSLYRVGGYTF	TGTGCCAGCAGCTTGTATCGGGTTGGTGGCTACACCTTC
TRBV7-9	TRBJ2-1	.	.	CASSSFFQVQAATYNEQFF	TGTGCCAGCAGCTCGTTTTTTCAGGTTCAAGCAGCCACCTACAATGAGCAGTTCTTC
TRBV4-2	TRBJ1-5	.	.	CASSPERGSNQPQHF	TGTGCCAGCAGCCCGGAAAGGGGAAGCAATCAGCCCCAGCATTTT
TRBV12-5	TRBJ1-5	TRBD1	medium-sized	CASGLARGIKPQHF	TGTGCTAGTGGTTTGGCCAGGGGGATTAAGCCCCAGCATTTT
TRBV19	TRBJ2-5	TRBD2	.	CATGGGTQYF	TGTGCCACTGGGGGGGGGACCCAGTACTTC
TRBV7-6	TRBJ2-1	.	.	CASSLNVGAYNEQFF	TGTGCCAGCAGCCTAAACGTCGGGGCCTACAATGAGCAGTTCTTC
TRBV2	TRBJ1-5	.	.	CASRGTGMSQPQHF	TGTGCCAGCAGGGGAACAGGGATGTCGCAGCCCCAGCATTTT
TRBV18	TRBJ1-1	.	.	CASSTTTVNTEAFF	TGTGCCAGCTCAACCACGACAGTGAACACTGAAGCTTTCTTT
TRBV19	TRBJ1-4	.	.	CASSIHSDNEKLFF	TGTGCCAGTAGTATACACAGTGATAATGAAAAACTGTTTTTT
TRBV20-1	TRBJ2-1	TRBD2	.	CSASQSGGIYNEQFF	TGCAGTGCTAGTCAAAGCGGGGGGATCTACAATGAGCAGTTCTTC
TRBV4-1	TRBJ1-1	.	.	CASSQYLGGLQLNTEAFF	TGCGCCAGCAGCCAATACTTAGGGGGTCTTCAGCTGAACACTGAAGCTTTCTTT
TRBV4-2	TRBJ2-5	TRBD2	.	CASSHPSGGETQYF	TGTGCCAGCAGCCACCCGTCGGGGGGGGAGACCCAGTACTTC
TRBV28	TRBJ2-7	TRBD1	.	CASSTPGQGYEQYF	TGTGCCAGCAGTACTCCGGGACAGGGGTACGAGCAGTACTTC
TRBV19	TRBJ2-7	TRBD2	.	CASSLGTSGRSGKVEQYF	TGTGCCAGTAGCTTGGGGACTAGCGGGAGGTCCGGGAAGGTCGAGCAGTACTTC
TRBV2	TRBJ2-7	TRBD1	.	CASSERDRGYEQYF	TGTGCCAGCAGTGAAAGGGACAGGGGATACGAGCAGTACTTC
TRBV6-5	TRBJ1-1	.	.	CASSYSQGPVNTEAFF	TGTGCCAGCAGTTACTCCCAGGGGCCGGTGAACACTGAAGCTTTCTTT
TRBV5-1	TRBJ2-1	TRBD2	.	CASSFTGLDNNEQFF	TGCGCCAGCAGCTTTACCGGACTAGACAACAATGAGCAGTTCTTC
TRBV12-3/TRBV12-4	TRBJ1-2	.	.	CAAAEGVNYGYTF	TGTGCCGCCGCCGAGGGGGTGAACTATGGCTACACCTTC
TRBV6-5	TRBJ1-2	TRBD1	once	CASRSQGTGYGYTF	TGTGCCAGCAGATCACAGGGGACGGGCTATGGCTACACCTTC
TRBV19	TRBJ2-1	TRBD1	few	CASSPNPDRAGQFF	TGTGCCAGTAGTCCGAACCCGGACAGGGCGGGGCAGTTCTTC
TRBV5-4	TRBJ2-1	.	once	CASSQGHTTARHNEQFF	TGTGCCAGCAGCCAAGGACACACGACGGCGAGACACAATGAGCAGTTCTTC
TRBV11-2	TRBJ1-2	.	few	CASSLDGYGYTF	TGTGCCAGCAGCTTAGACGGCTATGGCTACACCTTC
TRBV6-6	TRBJ1-1	TRBD1	.	CASSLRTGDTEAFF	TGTGCCAGCAGCCTACGGACAGGTGACACTGAAGCTTTCTTT